The 7 T cell receptor beta chains presented below share a single source sample, sequenced in a study of blood T cells in healthy people across ages. The authors ran a second PCR of about 6 to 12 cycles using a sample-barcoded 5' primer and a J-beta primer mix. TCRdb used MiXCR to reprocess the 5' RACE reads, holding one entry per CDR3 protein. The sample contains 1.4 million or so distinct CDR3 sequences, approximately 42% of which appear only once. Sequenced input: blood. The source of these receptors is a woman between 18 and 30 years old in good health.

This clonotype was observed a few times. The chain carries TRBV7-2 and TRBJ2-5; TRBD2 aligns across 7 bases. The CDR3 is 13 amino acids. V was clipped by 1 base and J by 11 bases; unmatched bases: 7. The germline gives CDR1 SGHTA, CDR2 FQGNSA. The CDR3 loop is CASSLVTSNEQYF. CDR3 coding DNA: TGTGCCAGCAGCTTAGTGACTAGCAATGAGCAGTACTTC.

The V call is TRBV27, the J call TRBJ1-2, with 8 bases matching TRBD1. Germline V CDR1 and CDR2: MNHEY, SMNVEV (reference sequence). The V gene end was trimmed by 5 bases and the J gene end by 7 bases; junction bases not matched to a gene: 15. CDR3 length: 16 amino acids. The CDR3 DNA reads TGTGCCAGCAGTCGGCGGGGCAGGGGGCTTTTTAGTGGCTACACCTTC. It yields the protein CASSRRGRGLFSGYTF.

V is TRBV12-3 or TRBV12-4 and J is TRBJ1-5, with D tentatively TRBD1 (5 bases). The CDR3 is 14 amino acids. Trimming removed 1 base at V and 9 bases at J, with 13 bases between. CDR3 sequence reads: CASSLGPGRRPQHF. The CDR3 DNA reads TGTGCCAGCAGTTTAGGTCCAGGGAGGCGGCCCCAGCATTTT.

The chain joins TRBV20-1 to TRBJ2-7; TRBD2 matches at 7 bases. V shed 6 bases and J 3 bases; nucleotides not matched to a gene: 14. The CDR3 totals 15 residues. In germline, CDR1 is DFQATT, CDR2 SNEGSKA (reference sequence). The CDR3 coding sequence is TGCAGTGCCCAGATAACCAAAAGCGGGAACTACGAGCAGTACTTC. Its protein product is CSAQITKSGNYEQYF.

The rearrangement joins TRBV5-6 to TRBJ2-2, with TRBD1 as a possible D gene (6 bases). The V end lost 2 bases, the J end lost 4 bases, and 12 bases lay between the germline ends. The germline V gene encodes CDR1 SGHDT and CDR2 YYEEEE. The CDR3 covers 15 residues. The CDR3 spells CASSLSTGFTGELFF. CDR3 nucleotide sequence: TGTGCCAGCAGCTTATCGACAGGCTTCACCGGGGAGCTGTTTTTT. The full variable domain, completed using reference TRBV5-6 and TRBJ2-2, is DAGVTQSPTHLIKTRGQQVTLRCSPKSGHDTVSWYQQALGQGPQFIFQYYEEEERQRGNFPDRFSGHQFPNYSSELNVNALLLGDSALYLCASSLSTGFTGELFFGEGSRLTVL.

With respect to this clonotype: At one boundary the junction diverges from the germline segment, which might be a read error. V gene TRBV5-8 combines with J gene TRBJ2-7, with no clear D. The germline gives CDR1 SGHTS, CDR2 YDEGEE. The CDR3 runs to 18 residues. The CDR3 coding sequence is TGTACCAGCAGCTTGAGACCTCTTGGGCGATTTTGGGCCTACGAGCAGTACTTC. Its protein is CTSSLRPLGRFWAYEQYF.

With respect to this clonotype: At one end, the junction sequence differs from germline, possibly due to a read error. The CDR3 here is CASSFDWDRDNSPLNF. CDR3 nucleotides: TGTGCCAGCAGCTTTGATTGGGACAGAGATAATTCACCCCTCAACTTT. The chain employs TRBV7-2 and TRBJ1-6; 7 nucleotides match TRBD1. This CDR3 is built from 16 residues. Germline lookup yields CDR1 SGHTA and CDR2 FQGNSA.